Below are 2 T cell receptor beta chains sequenced from a single sample in a study of blood T cell repertoires in COVID-19. This table comes from immunoSEQ multiplex PCR, and its TCRdb copy is limited to in-frame clones, with some not included. The sample yields roughly 240,000 clones, 86% seen once. The sequencing sample was made of PBMCs or T cells enriched from blood (not recorded which). The origin of the receptors is a woman between 45 and 60 years old who had recovered from COVID-19.

The V call is TRBV7-3, the J call TRBJ2-1; 8 positions agree with TRBD2. After removal of 2 bases from V and 9 bases from J, the junction contained 12 bases not matched to a gene. Germline V gene sequence: CDR1 SGHTA, CDR2 FQGTGA. CDR3 length: 16 amino acids. The CDR3 region has the DNA TGTGCCAGCAGCTTACAGCCCTCAGCGGGAGAGAGTGAGCAGTTCTTC. As protein: CASSLQPSAGESEQFF.

In this sample, this clone turned up once. CDR3: CASSETPSPADNSPLHF. CDR3 in DNA: TGTGCCAGCAGTGAAACCCCCTCCCCCGCGGATAATTCACCCCTCCACTTT. This chain connects TRBV2 to TRBJ1-6; the D is unclear. Looked up from germline, CDR1 is SNHLY and CDR2 is FYNNEI. V was trimmed by 2 bases and J by 5 bases, leaving 16 bases between them. The CDR3 consists of 17 residues.